This TCR beta chain comes out of a study of control samples from healthy donors and cancer patients. V gave up 0 bases and J gave up 5 bases; unmatched junction bases: 6. The CDR3 length is 15 residues. Per germline, CDR1 LNHNV and CDR2 YYDKDF (reference sequence). The method was immunoSEQ multiplex PCR; TCRdb's version includes in-frame clones alone and lacks a portion of them. The data contain about 190,000 clones, around 90% of them singletons. The chain uses TRBV15 and TRBJ2-7; 8 positions agree with TRBD2. This TCR was recovered from a man aged 25-45 years in good health. Sequencing was done on a sample of blood. The CDR3 DNA reads TGTGCCACCAGCAGAGATCGGGGGGGCGGCGACGAGCAGTACTTC. The encoded protein is CATSRDRGGGDEQYF.